A single sample is the source of the 21 T cell receptor beta chains below, sequenced in a study of spatial heterogeneity in lung cancer. The time point here: sample taken at primary tumor resection. Researchers sequenced whole RNA taken from tumor, nontumor lung or frozen PBMC without sorting. TCRdb used MiXCR to reprocess the 5' RACE reads, holding one entry per CDR3 protein. The table includes 35,000 to 45,000 distinct CDR3 sequences, 5.2% detected once. The material sequenced was PBMCs, taken at surgery. The receptors originated from a female donor with early-stage non-small cell lung cancer.

This clonotype was picked up many times. The chain uses TRBV28 and TRBJ2-2; D possibly corresponds to TRBD1 (5 bases). The ends were cut back, 8 bases at V and 5 bases at J, with 9 bases in the middle. This CDR3 is built from 12 residues. The germline V gene has CDR1 MDHEN and CDR2 SYDVKM. The CDR3 sequence: CASSRETGELFF. The CDR3 bases are TGTGCCAGCTCCAGGGAAACCGGGGAGCTGTTTTTT.

The sample holds many counts of this clonotype. The rearrangement links TRBV5-1 to TRBJ1-1, with D maybe TRBD1 (6 bases). Deletions cut 5 bases from V and 5 bases from J, with 13 bases between. The length of the CDR3 is 13 residues. Germline-derived CDR1 and CDR2 are SGHRS and YFSETQ. CDR3 nucleotide sequence: TGCGCCAGCAGTGGGCAGGGACAAACTGAAGCTTTCTTT. Amino acid sequence: CASSGQGQTEAFF.

This clonotype was seen only a few times. The chain couples TRBV10-3 to TRBJ2-3, with a tentative D call TRBD1 (6 bases). The germline CDR1 and CDR2 sequences are ENHRY and SYGVKD. V gave up 7 bases and J gave up 0 bases, with 14 bases separating them. There are 15 residues in the CDR3. CDR3 DNA: TGTGCCATCACCCGGGACATCCCTAGCACAGATACGCAGTATTTT. Its protein is CAITRDIPSTDTQYF.

In this sample, this clonotype turned up many times. The chain is built from TRBV6-2 or TRBV6-3 and TRBJ1-2; D remains ambiguous. V was shortened by 3 bases and J by 3 bases, with 8 bases between the two germline ends. The CDR3 is made up of 13 amino acids. Looked up from germline, CDR1 is MNHEY and CDR2 is SVGEGT. Written as DNA, the CDR3 is TGTGCCAGCAGTTATCAACCGGACTATGGCTACACCTTC. Its translation: CASSYQPDYGYTF.

This clonotype was counted at least ten times. J is TRBJ1-5 and V is TRBV9, with D possibly being TRBD1 (5 bases). CDR1 and CDR2 from the germline V gene are SGDLS and YYNGEE. V was cut by 0 bases and J by 9 bases, with 10 bases left in between. The CDR3 sequence is 13 residues long. This CDR3 reads CASSVGGSRPQHF. In DNA, the CDR3 is TGTGCCAGCAGCGTAGGGGGCAGTCGGCCCCAGCATTTT.

J is TRBJ1-1 and V is TRBV7-9; D not certain. The CDR3 is 14 amino acids. V was clipped by 1 base and J by 7 bases, with 13 bases between them. Germline lookup yields CDR1 SEHNR and CDR2 FQNEAQ (reference sequence). The DNA for the CDR3 is TGTGCCAGCAGCTTAGACCCCCGGAGGGATGAAGCTTTCTTT. Translation: CASSLDPRRDEAFF.

In this sample, this clonotype turned up many times. V usage is TRBV20-1 and J usage is TRBJ2-2; D gene unclear. The CDR3 is 13 residues long. CDR1 is DFQATT, CDR2 SNEGSKA, per germline (reference sequence). V shed 5 bases and J shed 0 bases, with 7 bases lying between them. The CDR3 DNA is TGCAGTGCTGGTACATCGAACACCGGGGAGCTGTTTTTT. This encodes CSAGTSNTGELFF.

Many counts were recorded for this clonotype. The V gene is TRBV4-2, the J gene TRBJ2-1; 11 bases match TRBD2. Trimming took 1 base from V and 9 from J; bases not matched to a gene: 11. Germline V gene data show CDR1 as LGHNA and CDR2 as YNFKEQ. The CDR3 consists of 17 residues. CDR3 in DNA: TGTGCCAGCAGCCAAGTGGGGCTAGCGGGGGGAGTGGTTGAGCAGTTCTTC. It is translated as CASSQVGLAGGVVEQFF.

Many counts were recorded for this clonotype. The genes are TRBV7-6 and TRBJ1-6, with D possibly being TRBD1 (5 bases). CDR1 and CDR2 from the germline V gene are SGHVS and FNYEAQ. The CDR3 is made up of 15 amino acids. Between the trimmed V and J ends, which lost 3 bases and 5 bases, there was a span of 11 bases. The CDR3 DNA sequence: TGTGCCAGCAGCTTGGAAACAGGCCATAATTCACCCCTCCACTTT. Translated, it gives CASSLETGHNSPLHF.

This chain joins TRBV14 and TRBJ1-2; D is unresolved. The CDR3 is 12 residues long. V was clipped by 1 base and J by 8 bases, with 8 bases between them. The germline CDR1 and CDR2 sequences are SGHDN and FVKESK. The chain's CDR3 is CASSQVGYGYTF. In DNA form, the CDR3 reads TGTGCCAGCAGCCAAGTGGGATACGGCTACACCTTC.

The rearrangement links TRBV7-9 to TRBJ1-1; 7 bases align to TRBD1. Germline V gene lookup returns CDR1 SEHNR and CDR2 FQNEAQ (reference sequence). V was clipped by 6 bases and J by 8 bases; unmatched bases: 6. The CDR3 loop spans 12 amino acids. The CDR3 loop is CASSWGQSEAFF. The CDR3 region has the DNA TGTGCCAGCAGTTGGGGACAGTCCGAAGCTTTCTTT.

This clonotype was detected many times. This sequence joins TRBV4-2 and TRBJ2-1, with 8 positions matching TRBD2. The junction had 4 bases not matched to a gene; V was cut back by 0 bases and J by 3 bases. CDR1 is LGHNA and CDR2 is YNFKEQ in the germline V gene. This CDR3 comprises 16 residues. For the CDR3, the DNA is TGTGCCAGCAGCCAAGAAAGCGGGGGTTTCTACAATGAGCAGTTCTTC. Protein sequence: CASSQESGGFYNEQFF.

This clonotype was recorded at least ten times. This chain joins TRBV4-2 and TRBJ2-7, with TRBD2 identical over 8 bases. This CDR3 has 19 amino acids. Germline loops: CDR1 LGHNA, CDR2 YNFKEQ. The V and J ends lost 0 bases and 1 base, in that order; junction bases with no gene match: 14. Written as DNA, the CDR3 is TGTGCCAGCAGCCAAGAGGGCCCTCGCGTAGCGGGGCCTTCCTACGAGCAGTACTTC. It is translated as CASSQEGPRVAGPSYEQYF.

This clonotype was seen ten or more times. This sequence joins TRBV7-2 and TRBJ1-4; D is unresolved. This CDR3 spans 12 amino acids. V lost 5 bases to trimming and J lost 2 bases, with 3 bases between them. CDR1 is SGHTA and CDR2 is FQGNSA in the germline V gene. The CDR3 region is CASSTTNEKLFF. The CDR3 coding sequence is TGTGCCAGCAGCACGACTAATGAAAAACTGTTTTTT.

This clonotype has ten or more counts. The chain joins TRBV6-1 to TRBJ2-3, with D perhaps given as TRBD1 or TRBD2 (5 bases each). Trimming pared 2 bases from V and 1 base from J, leaving 10 bases between. Germline V lookup: CDR1 MNHNS, CDR2 SASEGT. The CDR3 has 15 amino acids. CDR3 sequence: CASSELGARTDTQYF. CDR3 DNA: TGTGCCAGCAGTGAACTCGGGGCCCGCACAGATACGCAGTATTTT.

This clonotype has a count of ten or more. The chain combines TRBV27 with TRBJ1-6; TRBD1 might be the D (5 bases). The CDR3 covers 16 residues. Germline V lookup: CDR1 MNHEY, CDR2 SMNVEV (reference sequence). V was clipped by 5 bases and J by 9 bases, with 20 bases between them. The CDR3 DNA reads TGTGCCAGCAGTCCTCAAGCTGGCAGGGTTCGTTCACCCCTCCACTTT. It codes for CASSPQAGRVRSPLHF.

This clonotype came up a few times. The chain links TRBV3-1 to TRBJ1-6, with D possibly being TRBD1 (5 bases). This CDR3 contains 15 residues. V shed 1 base and J shed 10 bases, with 14 bases lying between them. Per the germline V gene, CDR1 is LGHDT and CDR2 is YNNKEL (reference sequence). CDR3 sequence reads: CASSQVPHWDSPLHF. The CDR3 region has the DNA TGTGCCAGCAGCCAAGTACCCCACTGGGACTCACCCCTCCACTTT.

This clonotype occurred many times. This rearrangement joins TRBV20-1 to TRBJ1-5, with 12 positions matching TRBD1. The V gene end was trimmed by 6 bases and the J gene end by 6 bases; junction bases not matched to a gene: 6. Germline V gives CDR1 DFQATT, CDR2 SNEGSKA (reference sequence). This CDR3 has 14 amino acids. In DNA form, the CDR3 reads TGCAGTGCACAACCGGGACAGGGGGCTCAGCCCCAGCATTTT. This codes for CSAQPGQGAQPQHF.

This clonotype was found many times. The V gene is TRBV10-3, the J gene TRBJ2-7; perhaps D is TRBD1 or TRBD2 (5 bases each). The CDR3 has 11 residues. The germline V gene has CDR1 ENHRY and CDR2 SYGVKD. V was trimmed by 10 bases and J by 3 bases, leaving 10 bases between them. The CDR3 region has the DNA TGTGCCACCCGGGACGTCTACGAGCAGTACTTC. Translated: CATRDVYEQYF.

This clonotype was seen ten or more times. The J gene is TRBJ1-2, the V gene TRBV15; perhaps TRBD1 as D (6 bases). Trimming removed 0 bases at V and 4 bases at J, with 15 bases between. CDR3 length: 16 residues. Germline V gene lookup returns CDR1 LNHNV and CDR2 YYDKDF (reference sequence). CDR3 in amino acids: CATSRDASGELYGYTF. In nucleotides, the CDR3 is TGTGCCACCAGCAGAGATGCGTCAGGGGAGCTCTATGGCTACACCTTC.

This clonotype was found many times. V and J are TRBV11-2 and TRBJ2-1; the match to TRBD2 covers 9 bases. The J segment lost 6 bases and the V segment lost 1 base, leaving 4 bases of the junction unmatched. Germline-derived CDR1 and CDR2 are SGHAT and FQNNGV. The CDR3 is 15 residues long. CDR3 in amino acids: CASSLVAGVVNEQFF. CDR3 bases: TGTGCCAGCAGCTTAGTAGCGGGGGTGGTCAATGAGCAGTTCTTC.